The T cell receptor (beta chain) described here comes from a study of multiple sclerosis patients with progressive multifocal leukoencephalopathy. Here immunoSEQ multiplex PCR was the method, and the copy in TCRdb shows in-frame clones only, minus some. The sample lists around 25,000 clones, about 91% seen once, with about 2.3% in the top ten. The study, taken as a whole, reports: Findings may reflect JC virus infection or just general immunocompromise.

In germline, CDR1 is GTSNPN, CDR2 SVGIG (reference sequence). The V gene end was trimmed by 4 bases and the J gene end by 4 bases; junction bases not matched to a gene: 6. The CDR3 runs to 14 residues. Specified time point: about a year of natalizumab therapy. Every listed patient previously received interferon beta; all PML patients were women. Turning to this clone: Its matching antigen is unknown.

Sample: PBMCs, taken from a patient treated with natalizumab. This sequence joins TRBV30 and TRBJ2-2; 7 bases agree with TRBD2. The TCR was taken from a young man with multiple sclerosis. The CDR3 DNA reads TGTGCCTGGAAGCGGGAAAGGGGCACCGGGGAGCTGTTTTTT. This codes for CAWKRERGTGELFF.